The 14 T cell receptor beta chains listed next were all sequenced from one sample in a study of T cell repertoires in ileal Crohn's disease. The time point denotes: neoterminal ileum biopsy at postoperative endoscopy, about 6 months after surgery. Clones were sequenced by immunoSEQ multiplex PCR, and TCRdb holds only the in-frame ones, with some missing. The profile shows some 10,000 clones, about 80% of them singletons. Sequencing used ileal tissue. The receptors shown here come from an adult with Crohn's disease.

The CDR3 coding sequence is TGTGCCAGCAGAATTGGGGGGAGAGGGGAGCTGTTTTTT. This sequence encodes CASRIGGRGELFF. J is TRBJ2-2 and V is TRBV27; D might be TRBD2 (6 bases). The germline V gene encodes CDR1 MNHEY and CDR2 SMNVEV (reference sequence). The CDR3 extends over 13 amino acids. Trimming removed 6 bases from V and 8 bases from J, with 13 bases in between.

The chain links TRBV9 to TRBJ2-1, with 10 bases matching TRBD2. The CDR3 is 19 amino acids. The junction had 20 bases not matched to a gene; V was cut back by 4 bases and J by 7 bases. CDR1 is SGDLS, CDR2 YYNGEE, per germline. As DNA, the CDR3 is TGTGCCAGCAGCTCTTCGGGACTAGCGTCCCCCCTTCCGGAAAATGAGCAGTTCTTC. This sequence encodes CASSSSGLASPLPENEQFF.

The chain has TRBV5-4 and TRBJ2-5; 8 bases are shared with TRBD1. Germline CDR1 SGHNT, CDR2 YYREEE (reference sequence). This CDR3 contains 14 residues. Trimming cost V 2 bases and J 4 bases; bases outside gene matches: 4. This CDR3 is CASSFGQGIETQYF. CDR3 bases: TGTGCCAGCAGCTTCGGACAGGGAATAGAGACCCAGTACTTC.

This chain connects TRBV6-5 to TRBJ1-6; TRBD1 is a possible D gene (6 bases). This CDR3 contains 13 residues. Deletions cut 2 bases from V and 9 bases from J, with 8 bases between. CDR1 and CDR2 (germline): MNHEY, SVGAGI. The CDR3 DNA is TGTGCCAGCAGTTACGAAGGGGGTTCACCCCTCCACTTT. Translating it yields CASSYEGGSPLHF.

The J gene is TRBJ1-1, the V gene TRBV4-3, with D possibly matching TRBD1 (5 bases). Germline-derived CDR1 and CDR2 are LGHNA and YSLEER. Trimming cost V 0 bases and J 1 base, with 9 bases left between them. The CDR3 contains 15 residues. The CDR3 nucleotides read TGCGCCAGCAGCCAAGATGGGGCTACGAACACTGAAGCTTTCTTT. Translating gives CASSQDGATNTEAFF.

A single count supports this clone. This chain uses TRBV18 with TRBJ2-7, with D possibly being TRBD1 (5 bases). V lost 2 bases and J lost 4, with 15 bases in between. The V gene's germline CDR1 is KGHSH and CDR2 LQKENI. CDR3 length: 15 residues. CDR3 in amino acids: CASSPEFQGWYEQYF. In DNA, the CDR3 is TGTGCCAGCTCACCAGAATTTCAGGGTTGGTACGAGCAGTACTTC.

The chain recombines TRBV5-1 with TRBJ2-1; D gene unclear. V was trimmed by 1 base and J by 0 bases, leaving 8 bases between them. The CDR3 spans 15 residues. From germline, CDR1 is SGHRS and CDR2 YFSETQ. DNA of the CDR3: TGCGCCAGCAGCTTGACAACCTCCTCCTACAATGAGCAGTTCTTC. It translates to CASSLTTSSYNEQFF.

The chain employs TRBV9 and TRBJ1-5; tentatively, D is TRBD1 (6 bases). The CDR3 covers 14 residues. V lost 4 bases and J lost 3, with 11 bases in between. The germline V gene has CDR1 SGDLS and CDR2 YYNGEE. This CDR3 is CASSPTGHNQPQHF. CDR3 in DNA: TGTGCCAGCAGCCCGACAGGACACAATCAGCCCCAGCATTTT.

This chain uses TRBV4-3 with TRBJ2-3; D not certain. The CDR3 consists of 13 residues. Looked up from germline, CDR1 is LGHNA and CDR2 is YSLEER. The V end was cut by 0 bases, the J end by 5 bases, with 6 bases between. The chain's CDR3 is CASSQDWRDTQYF. The CDR3 region has the DNA TGCGCCAGCAGCCAAGATTGGAGAGATACGCAGTATTTT.

This clone is a singleton in its sample. The chain recombines TRBV2 with TRBJ2-2, with unresolved D. Trimming stripped 6 bases from V and 3 bases from J, with 5 bases between. The V gene's germline CDR1 is SNHLY and CDR2 FYNNEI. The CDR3 runs to 12 residues. Here the CDR3 DNA reads TGTGCCAGCAGGGAGTACACCGGGGAGCTGTTTTTT. It codes for CASREYTGELFF.

This chain joins TRBV7-2 and TRBJ1-2; possible D gene TRBD1, 5 bases. The CDR3 is made up of 14 amino acids. Trimming cost V 10 bases and J 3 bases, with 18 bases left between them. Germline loops: CDR1 SGHTA, CDR2 FQGNSA. CDR3 DNA sequence: TGTGCCACCTCCTTACTCAGGGTAGACTATGGCTACACCTTC. Residues: CATSLLRVDYGYTF. The full variable domain, in which reference TRBV7-2 and TRBJ1-2 provide the parts outside the CDR3, is GAGVSQSPSNKVTEKGKDVELRCDPISGHTALYWYRQSLGQGLEFLIYFQGNSAPDKSGLPSDRFSAERTGGSVSTLTIQRTQQEDSAVYLCATSLLRVDYGYTFGSGTRLTVV.

This sequence joins TRBV28 and TRBJ1-3; D gene uncertain. Germline V gives CDR1 MDHEN, CDR2 SYDVKM. CDR3 length equals 14 residues. V was shortened by 6 bases and J by 0 bases, with 9 bases between the two germline ends. Written as DNA, the CDR3 is TGTGCCAGCAGCACAGTCCTCTCTGGAAACACCATATATTTT. It codes for CASSTVLSGNTIYF.

The chain couples TRBV11-2 to TRBJ1-1; a weak D match, TRBD1 (5 bases). The CDR3 has 14 amino acids. V was pared by 1 base and J by 5 bases, with 11 bases between. Germline values: CDR1 SGHAT, CDR2 FQNNGV. The CDR3 DNA sequence: TGTGCCAGCAGCTTAGGTTTCCAGGGTACTGAAGCTTTCTTT. This gives the protein CASSLGFQGTEAFF.

J is TRBJ2-7 and V is TRBV11-2; no reliable D call. The V and J ends lost 5 bases and 2 bases respectively, with 13 bases between them. The CDR3 runs 14 residues. Germline V gene data show CDR1 as SGHAT and CDR2 as FQNNGV. The CDR3 DNA reads TGTGCCAGCAGCCCCACGGAGTCTACCTACGAGCAGTACTTC. Its protein product is CASSPTESTYEQYF.